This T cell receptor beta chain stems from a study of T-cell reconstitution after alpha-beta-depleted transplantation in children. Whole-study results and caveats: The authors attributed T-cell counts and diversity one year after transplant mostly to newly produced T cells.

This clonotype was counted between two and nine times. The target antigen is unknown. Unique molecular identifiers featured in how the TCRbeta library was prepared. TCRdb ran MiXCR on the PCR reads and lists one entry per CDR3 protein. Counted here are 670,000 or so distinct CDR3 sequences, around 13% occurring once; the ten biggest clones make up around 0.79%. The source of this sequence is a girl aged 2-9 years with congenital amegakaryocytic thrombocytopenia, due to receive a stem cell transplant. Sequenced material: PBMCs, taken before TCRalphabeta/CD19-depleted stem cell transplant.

DNA of the CDR3: TGTGCCTGGAATAGGGAACAACACAATGAGCAGTTCTTC. As protein: CAWNREQHNEQFF. The chain has TRBV30 and TRBJ2-1, with no clear D. Germline V gene sequence: CDR1 GTSNPN, CDR2 SVGIG (reference sequence). The CDR3 contains 13 residues. The V end lost 4 bases, the J end lost 5 bases, and 12 bases lay between the germline ends.